The clone carrying this TCR beta chain was recorded a few times. The antigen is not known. The entry originates in a study of vaccination and CD4 T cells after COVID-19. Study results and limitations: Reactive clone data from convalescent patients indicated a median of about 90% appearing only post-vaccination.

Oncomine TCR Beta short-read sequencing was applied to DNA from cultured CD4+ T cells. TCRdb itself ran the PCR reads through MiXCR, one entry per CDR3 protein. In the table there are several thousand distinct CDR3 sequences, roughly a fifth of which are singletons. Treatment indicated: roughly ten-day PBMC culture with coronavirus spike peptide pools or control peptides (ViraFEST assay). Under the ViraFEST approach, antigen-specific T cells were expanded with peptide pools and TCRs subsequently sequenced. Germline trimming cut 6 bases from V and 8 bases from J; bases unmatched to any gene: 7. The CDR3 spans 13 residues. In germline, CDR1 is MDHEN, CDR2 SYDVKM.

The sample here was CD4+ T cells from blood, cultured in vitro, taken after SARS-CoV-2 vaccination. The TCR was taken from a human donor who had recovered from COVID-19. The J gene is TRBJ1-2, the V gene TRBV28; 9 bases line up with TRBD1. The CDR3: CASRGQGLRGYTF. The CDR3 DNA reads TGTGCCAGCAGAGGACAGGGGTTAAGGGGCTACACCTTC.